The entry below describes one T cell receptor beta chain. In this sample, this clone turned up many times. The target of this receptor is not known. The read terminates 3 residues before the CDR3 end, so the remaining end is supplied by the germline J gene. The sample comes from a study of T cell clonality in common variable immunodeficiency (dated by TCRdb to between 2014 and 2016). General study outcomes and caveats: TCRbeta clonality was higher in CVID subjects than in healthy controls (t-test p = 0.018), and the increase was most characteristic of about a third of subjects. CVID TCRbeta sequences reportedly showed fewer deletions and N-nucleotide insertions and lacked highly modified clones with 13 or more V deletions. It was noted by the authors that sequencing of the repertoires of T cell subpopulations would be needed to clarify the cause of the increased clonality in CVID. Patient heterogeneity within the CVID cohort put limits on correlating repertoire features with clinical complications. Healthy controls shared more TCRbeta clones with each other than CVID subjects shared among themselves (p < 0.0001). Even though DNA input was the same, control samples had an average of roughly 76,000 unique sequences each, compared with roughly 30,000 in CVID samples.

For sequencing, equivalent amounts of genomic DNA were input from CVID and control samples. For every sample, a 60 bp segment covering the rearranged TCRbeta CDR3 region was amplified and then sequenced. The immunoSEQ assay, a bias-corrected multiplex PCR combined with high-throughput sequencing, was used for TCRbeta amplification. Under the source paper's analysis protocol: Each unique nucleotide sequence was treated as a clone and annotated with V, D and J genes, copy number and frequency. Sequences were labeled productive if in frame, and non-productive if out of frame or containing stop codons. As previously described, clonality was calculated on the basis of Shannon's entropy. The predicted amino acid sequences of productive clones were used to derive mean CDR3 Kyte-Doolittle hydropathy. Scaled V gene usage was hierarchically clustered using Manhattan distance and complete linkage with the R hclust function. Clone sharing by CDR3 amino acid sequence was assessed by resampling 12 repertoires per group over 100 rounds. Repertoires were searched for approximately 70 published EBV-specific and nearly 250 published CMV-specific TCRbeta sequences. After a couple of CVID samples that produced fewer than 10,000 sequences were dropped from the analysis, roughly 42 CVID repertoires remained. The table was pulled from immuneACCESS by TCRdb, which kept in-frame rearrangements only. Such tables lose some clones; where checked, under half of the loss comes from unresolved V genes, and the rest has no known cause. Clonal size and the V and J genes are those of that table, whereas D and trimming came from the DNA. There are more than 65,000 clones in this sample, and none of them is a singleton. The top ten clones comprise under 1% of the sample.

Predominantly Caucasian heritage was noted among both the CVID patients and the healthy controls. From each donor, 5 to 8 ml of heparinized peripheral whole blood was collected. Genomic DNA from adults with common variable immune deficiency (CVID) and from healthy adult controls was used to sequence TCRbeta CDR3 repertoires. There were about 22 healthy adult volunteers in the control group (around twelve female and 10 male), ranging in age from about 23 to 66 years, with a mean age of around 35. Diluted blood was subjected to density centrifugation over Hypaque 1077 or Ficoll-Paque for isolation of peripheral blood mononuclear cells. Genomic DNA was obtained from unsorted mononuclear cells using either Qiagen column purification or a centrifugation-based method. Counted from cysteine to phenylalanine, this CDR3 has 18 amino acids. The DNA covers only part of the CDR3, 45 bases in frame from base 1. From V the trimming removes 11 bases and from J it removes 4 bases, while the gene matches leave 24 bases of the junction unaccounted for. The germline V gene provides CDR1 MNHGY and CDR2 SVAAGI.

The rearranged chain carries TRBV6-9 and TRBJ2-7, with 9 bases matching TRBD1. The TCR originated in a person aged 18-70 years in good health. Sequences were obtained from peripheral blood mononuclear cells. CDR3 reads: CALHETGGKSQMRYEQYF. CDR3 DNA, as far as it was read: TGTGCCTTACACGAGACAGGGGGTAAGAGCCAGATGCGATACGAG.